The rows below give T cell receptor beta chains drawn from one sample of a study of metastatic and nonmetastatic thyroid tumors. With MiXCR, TCRdb called clones anew from the PCR reads. The sample records some 16,000 clones, more than 20% being singletons. Source material: tumor tissue. All receptors come from a male donor with papillary thyroid cancer or a benign thyroid nodule (not recorded which). Some clones in this sample may be carry-over from other donors' samples. Each CDR3 is given with its conserved first and last residue. D genes are given only for firm matches. Part of the rows lack a size; the others show once, few, many or a class for expanded clones.

len | j_gene | v_gene | abundance | d_gene | CDR3nt | CDR3aa
18 | TRBJ2-1 | TRBV20-1 | medium-sized | TRBD2 | TGCAGTGCTAGAGTTGTCCGATTGGGACTAGCGGACGACAATGAGCAGTTCTTC | CSARVVRLGLADDNEQFF
15 | TRBJ2-6 | TRBV20-1 | . | . | TGCAGTGCTAGGGATCAGGGTGCTGAGGCCAACCTCCTGACTTTC | CSARDQGAEANLLTF
16 | TRBJ2-7 | TRBV11-2 | many | TRBD2 | TGTGCCAGCAGCCCCTTGAACAGCGGGAGCTCCTACGAGCAGTACTTC | CASSPLNSGSSYEQYF
16 | TRBJ1-1 | TRBV7-8 | . | . | TGTGCCAGCAGCTTATTAGGCAGGGGAGGCGTCACTGAAGCTTTCTTT | CASSLLGRGGVTEAFF
14 | TRBJ2-5 | TRBV20-1 | many | TRBD1 | TGCAGTGCAGTACGGACAGGGACGCGAGAGACCCAGTACTTC | CSAVRTGTRETQYF
13 | TRBJ2-2 | TRBV11-2 | few | . | TGTGCCAGCAGCTTAATTGTTGGCGGGGAGCTGTTTTTT | CASSLIVGGELFF
14 | TRBJ2-3 | TRBV24-1 | medium-sized | . | TGTGCCACCAGTGATTTTGGCTTTGAAGATACGCAGTATTTT | CATSDFGFEDTQYF
13 | TRBJ1-5 | TRBV6-2/TRBV6-3 | . | . | TGTGCCAGCAGCTTCCAGGGAAATCAGCCCCAGCATTTT | CASSFQGNQPQHF
13 | TRBJ1-2 | TRBV20-1 | . | . | TGCAGTGCACCCGGAAAGGGGAGGATTGGCTACACCTTC | CSAPGKGRIGYTF
15 | TRBJ2-2 | TRBV12-3/TRBV12-4 | . | . | TGTGCCAGCAGTTTGGGAGGAGCGAACACCGGGGAGCTGTTTTTT | CASSLGGANTGELFF
14 | TRBJ2-1 | TRBV12-5 | few | . | TGTGCTACCCGGGAGTTGGGATCATACAATGAGCAGTTCTTC | CATRELGSYNEQFF
12 | TRBJ1-5 | TRBV28 | . | . | TGTGCCAGCAGAACTGGGGGACAGCCCCAGCATTTT | CASRTGGQPQHF
13 | TRBJ2-7 | TRBV5-5 | . | TRBD1 | TGTGCCAGCAGCCAGGGACAGAAATACGAGCAGTACTTC | CASSQGQKYEQYF
15 | TRBJ1-1 | TRBV5-1 | . | . | TGCGCCAGCAGCTCCGGGGGGGGAGCGAAGACTGAAGCTTTCTTT | CASSSGGGAKTEAFF
12 | TRBJ1-6 | TRBV7-9 | few | . | TGTGCCAGCAGCTTTGATACTCGAACCCTCCACTTT | CASSFDTRTLHF
15 | TRBJ2-7 | TRBV19 | few | . | TGTTCCGGTAGTATTGCCGGGACGGCTTCCTACGAGCAGTACTTC | CSGSIAGTASYEQYF
14 | TRBJ2-3 | TRBV6-4 | few | . | TGTGCCAGCAGTGTTAATGGAGACACAGATACGCAGTATTTT | CASSVNGDTDTQYF
12 | TRBJ2-7 | TRBV5-4 | medium-sized | . | TGTGCCAGCAGTCAGACAGGCTACGAGCAGTACTTC | CASSQTGYEQYF
13 | TRBJ1-5 | TRBV19 | many | . | TGTGCCAGTAGTAGGGTACTCGTACAGCCCCAGCATTTT | CASSRVLVQPQHF
15 | TRBJ1-2 | TRBV6-9 | few | . | TGTGCCAGCAGTGACTCGAACGAGGGGGGGTATGGCTACACCTTC | CASSDSNEGGYGYTF
18 | TRBJ2-5 | TRBV4-2 | . | TRBD2 | TGTGCCAGCAGCCAAGGAATCCAGCGGGAGGTTGGAAGGGAGACCCAGTACTTC | CASSQGIQREVGRETQYF
16 | TRBJ2-5 | TRBV13 | once | . | TGTGCCAGCAGCCCCCGACAGGCGGTTGGTCAAGAGACCCAGTACTTC | CASSPRQAVGQETQYF
13 | TRBJ2-7 | TRBV12-3/TRBV12-4 | medium-sized | . | TGTGCCAGCAGTTTGTGGGGTGGGTACGAGCAGTACTTC | CASSLWGGYEQYF
14 | TRBJ2-7 | TRBV7-9 | many | TRBD1 | TGTGCCAGCACCTCTCAGGACAGGCGCTACGAGCAGTACTTC | CASTSQDRRYEQYF
15 | TRBJ2-2 | TRBV10-1 | . | . | TGCGCCAGCAGTCGAAGAAGCCCGAACACCTTGGAGCTGTTTTTT | CASSRRSPNTLELFF
12 | TRBJ1-2 | TRBV7-9 | many | . | TGTGCCAGCAGCTTAGCTTACTATGGCTACACCTTC | CASSLAYYGYTF
12 | TRBJ1-1 | TRBV12-3/TRBV12-4 | many | . | TGTGCCAGCAGTCCGGTCGATTTTGAAGCTTTCTTT | CASSPVDFEAFF
13 | TRBJ2-1 | TRBV27 | many | . | TGTGCCAGCAGTTTTAGCGCCTACAATGAGCAGTTCTTC | CASSFSAYNEQFF
16 | TRBJ1-1 | TRBV20-1 | . | . | TGCAGTGCTAGGGGCAGGGTTGAAGGTTCTAACACTGAAGCTTTCTTT | CSARGRVEGSNTEAFF
14 | TRBJ2-3 | TRBV20-1 | once | TRBD2 | TGCAGTTTACCTCCAGCGGGAGTCACAGATACGCAGTATTTT | CSLPPAGVTDTQYF
15 | TRBJ2-7 | TRBV5-1 | many | TRBD2 | TGCGCCAGCAGCTTCGGAGCGGGAGACCCCTACGAGCAGTACTTC | CASSFGAGDPYEQYF
13 | TRBJ1-6 | TRBV29-1 | many | . | TGCGCGTGGAGGGAGCGGGAGGATTCACCCCTCCACTTT | CAWREREDSPLHF
12 | TRBJ2-5 | TRBV27 | . | . | TGTGCCAGCAGTTTAGACCAAGAGACCCAGTACTTC | CASSLDQETQYF
17 | TRBJ2-7 | TRBV20-1 | medium-sized | . | TGCAGTGCTAGAGATCTGAGAGGAGCCATTACAAGGTTTGAGCAGTACTTC | CSARDLRGAITRFEQYF
16 | TRBJ2-5 | TRBV6-1 | . | . | TGTGCCAGCAGTGAAGGGGGTGGTGAATTCCAAGAGACCCAGTACTTC | CASSEGGGEFQETQYF
18 | TRBJ2-1 | TRBV20-1 | . | TRBD2 | TGCAGTGCTAGAGGGAGGCCTAGCGGGGGATTCTCCTACAATGAGCAGTTCTTC | CSARGRPSGGFSYNEQFF
14 | TRBJ2-5 | TRBV9 | many | . | TGTGCCAGCAGCCCGGAGGGGAGGCAAGAGACCCAGTACTTC | CASSPEGRQETQYF
15 | TRBJ1-1 | TRBV20-1 | . | . | TGCAGTGCCATTGACAGTTGGGGTCTGGACACTGAAGCTTTCTTT | CSAIDSWGLDTEAFF
14 | TRBJ2-5 | TRBV20-1 | many | . | TGCAGTGCTCGACTCCCGGAGTTCCAAGAGACCCAGTACTTC | CSARLPEFQETQYF
13 | TRBJ1-1 | TRBV27 | few | . | TGTGCCGGAACGGCAGGGGTGCGCACTGAAGCTTTCTTT | CAGTAGVRTEAFF